This T cell receptor beta chain was captured by sequencing in a study of blood T cell repertoires in COVID-19. Using immunoSEQ multiplex PCR, the repertoire was profiled, and TCRdb retains in-frame clones only, with some absent. The sample lists over 100,000 clones, around 90% occurring once. The germline V and J ends were trimmed by 1 base and 6 bases, with 14 bases remaining between them. This CDR3 contains 15 residues. Germline CDR1 reads MNHEY; CDR2 reads SVGAGI. The gene calls are TRBV6-5 and TRBJ2-3, with D possibly matching TRBD2 (5 bases). Input material: peripheral blood. The receptor's source is a human donor in a cohort sampled during active COVID-19. For the CDR3, the DNA is TGTGCCAGCAGTTACTTAGGCCTAGCTTTGGATACGCAGTATTTT. Amino acid sequence: CASSYLGLALDTQYF.